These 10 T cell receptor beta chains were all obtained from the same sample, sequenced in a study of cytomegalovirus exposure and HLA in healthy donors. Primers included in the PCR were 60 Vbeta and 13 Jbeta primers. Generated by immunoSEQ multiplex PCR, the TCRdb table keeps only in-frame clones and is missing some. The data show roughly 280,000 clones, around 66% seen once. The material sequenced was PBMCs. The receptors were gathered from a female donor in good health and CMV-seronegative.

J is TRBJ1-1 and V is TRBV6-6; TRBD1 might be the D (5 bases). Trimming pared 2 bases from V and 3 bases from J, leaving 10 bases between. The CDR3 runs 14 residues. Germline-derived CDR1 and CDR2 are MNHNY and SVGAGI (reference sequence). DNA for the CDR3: TGTGCCAGCAGTTACGGGGACTCCCACACTGAAGCTTTCTTT. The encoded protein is CASSYGDSHTEAFF.

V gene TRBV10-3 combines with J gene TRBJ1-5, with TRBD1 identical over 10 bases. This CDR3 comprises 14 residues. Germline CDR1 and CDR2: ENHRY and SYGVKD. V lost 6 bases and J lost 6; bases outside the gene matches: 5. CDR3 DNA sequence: TGTGCCATCAGCCCGGGACAGGGGAGTCAGCCCCAGCATTTT. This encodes CAISPGQGSQPQHF.

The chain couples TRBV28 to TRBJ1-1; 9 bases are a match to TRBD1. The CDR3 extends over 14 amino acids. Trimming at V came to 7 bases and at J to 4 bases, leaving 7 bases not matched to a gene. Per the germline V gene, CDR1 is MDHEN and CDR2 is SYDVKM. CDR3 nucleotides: TGTGCCAGCACGAATACAGGGGGCACCACTGAAGCTTTCTTT. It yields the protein CASTNTGGTTEAFF.

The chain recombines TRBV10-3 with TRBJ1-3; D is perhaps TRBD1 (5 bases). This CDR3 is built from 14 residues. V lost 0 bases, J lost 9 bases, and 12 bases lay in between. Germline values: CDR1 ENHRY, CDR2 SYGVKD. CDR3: CAISESWGWATIYF. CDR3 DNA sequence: TGTGCCATCAGTGAGTCGTGGGGCTGGGCCACCATATATTTT.

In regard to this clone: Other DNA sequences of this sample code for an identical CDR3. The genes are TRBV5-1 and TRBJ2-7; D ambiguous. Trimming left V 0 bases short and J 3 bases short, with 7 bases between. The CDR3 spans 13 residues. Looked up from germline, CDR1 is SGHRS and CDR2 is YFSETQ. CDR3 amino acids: CASSLGGYYEQYF. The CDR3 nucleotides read TGCGCCAGCAGCTTGGGAGGATACTACGAGCAGTACTTC.

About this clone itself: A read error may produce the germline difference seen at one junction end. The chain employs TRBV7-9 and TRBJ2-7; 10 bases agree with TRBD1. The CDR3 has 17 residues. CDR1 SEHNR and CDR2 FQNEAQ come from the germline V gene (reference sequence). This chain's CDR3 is CSSSSPLGQGDSYEQYF. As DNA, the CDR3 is TGTTCCAGCAGCTCACCACTCGGACAGGGGGATTCCTACGAGCAGTACTTC.

The CDR3 loop reads CASSQRFGSEETQYF. DNA for the CDR3: TGTGCCAGCAGCCAACGTTTCGGGAGTGAAGAGACCCAGTACTTC. This chain links TRBV4-2 with TRBJ2-5; a weak D match, TRBD2 (6 bases). This CDR3 comprises 15 residues. Germline V gene lookup returns CDR1 LGHNA and CDR2 YNFKEQ. Trimming removed 2 bases at V and 3 bases at J, with 13 bases between.

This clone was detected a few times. The DNA for the CDR3 is TGTGCCAGCAGTGTGACAGGGGAACTTAATGAAAAACTGTTTTTT. This translates into CASSVTGELNEKLFF. The chain employs TRBV6-1 and TRBJ1-4, with 8 bases lining up with TRBD1. Losses at the gene ends were 4 bases for V and 4 bases for J; bases not matched to a gene: 5. The germline V gene encodes CDR1 MNHNS and CDR2 SASEGT. The CDR3 totals 15 residues.

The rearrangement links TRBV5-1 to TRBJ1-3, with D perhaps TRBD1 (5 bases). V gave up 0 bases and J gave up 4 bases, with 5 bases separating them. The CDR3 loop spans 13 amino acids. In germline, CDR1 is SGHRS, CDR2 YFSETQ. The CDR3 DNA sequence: TGCGCCAGCAGCTTGGAGGGGGGAAACACCATATATTTT. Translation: CASSLEGGNTIYF.

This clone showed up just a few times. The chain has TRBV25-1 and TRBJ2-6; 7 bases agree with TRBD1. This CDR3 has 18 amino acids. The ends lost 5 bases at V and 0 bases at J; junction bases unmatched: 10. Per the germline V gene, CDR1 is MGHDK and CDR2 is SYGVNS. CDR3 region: CASSQKRTGNSGANVLTF. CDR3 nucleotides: TGTGCCAGCAGTCAGAAACGGACAGGCAACTCTGGGGCCAACGTCCTGACTTTC.